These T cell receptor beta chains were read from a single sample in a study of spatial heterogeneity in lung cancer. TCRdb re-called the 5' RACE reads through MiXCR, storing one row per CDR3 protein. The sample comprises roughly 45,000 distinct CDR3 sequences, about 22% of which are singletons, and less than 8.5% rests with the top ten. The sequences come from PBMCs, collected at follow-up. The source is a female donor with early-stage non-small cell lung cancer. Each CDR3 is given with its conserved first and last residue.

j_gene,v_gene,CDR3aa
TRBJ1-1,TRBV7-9,CASTPNTEAFF
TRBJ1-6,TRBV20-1,CSARDPGGQFNSPLHF
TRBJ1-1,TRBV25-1,CASSELTEAFF
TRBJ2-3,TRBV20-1,CSARAIAGGHERDTQYF
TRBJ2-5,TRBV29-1,CSGTASSETQYF
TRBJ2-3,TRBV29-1,CSVGTPSWDTQYF
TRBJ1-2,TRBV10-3,CAITADYLNYGYTF
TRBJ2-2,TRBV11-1,CASSRDIGGELFF
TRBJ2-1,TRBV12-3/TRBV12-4,CASSSQTSGSSYNEQFF
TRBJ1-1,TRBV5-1,CASSLGTVNTEAFF
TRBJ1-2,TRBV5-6,CASSLRAGLAYGYTF
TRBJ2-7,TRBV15,CATSRDRGGREQYF
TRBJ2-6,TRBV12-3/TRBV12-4,CASSFWGGFSGANVLTF
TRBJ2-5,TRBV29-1,CSVAGLAGVETQYF
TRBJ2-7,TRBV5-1,CASSSYRTGYEQYF
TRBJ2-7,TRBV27,CASSLSRTSGREEQYF
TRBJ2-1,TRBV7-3,CASSSERGGANEQFF
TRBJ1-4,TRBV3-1,CASSRKGGTNEKLFF
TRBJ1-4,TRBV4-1,CASSQVSHEGLFF
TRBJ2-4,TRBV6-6,CASVPFTDRADIQYF
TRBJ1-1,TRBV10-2,CASTVDSEAFF
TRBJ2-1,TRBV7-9,CASSFTGTGSGEQFF
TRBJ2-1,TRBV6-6,CASSAPLETVYNEQFF
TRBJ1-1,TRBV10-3,CAATQGANTEAFF
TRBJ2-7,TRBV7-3,CASSFNGRGNEQYF
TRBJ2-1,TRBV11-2,CASSSFERGGSNEQFF
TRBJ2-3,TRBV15,CATSRVPRKDTQYF
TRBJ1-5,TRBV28,CASSPPPFPGPEAYYSNQPQHF
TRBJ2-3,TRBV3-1,CASSQGTSGTDTQYF
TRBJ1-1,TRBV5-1,CASSLERDTEAFF
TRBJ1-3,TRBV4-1,CASSLHLGQGASGNTIYF
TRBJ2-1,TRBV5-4,CASSFRDSSYNEQFF
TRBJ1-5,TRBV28,CASSLGQGNQPQHF
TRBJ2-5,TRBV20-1,CSALGQEETQYF
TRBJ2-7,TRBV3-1,CASSQSHEQYF
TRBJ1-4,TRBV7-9,CASSFRGQGNEKLFF
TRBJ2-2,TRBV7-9,CASSLSLDGELFF